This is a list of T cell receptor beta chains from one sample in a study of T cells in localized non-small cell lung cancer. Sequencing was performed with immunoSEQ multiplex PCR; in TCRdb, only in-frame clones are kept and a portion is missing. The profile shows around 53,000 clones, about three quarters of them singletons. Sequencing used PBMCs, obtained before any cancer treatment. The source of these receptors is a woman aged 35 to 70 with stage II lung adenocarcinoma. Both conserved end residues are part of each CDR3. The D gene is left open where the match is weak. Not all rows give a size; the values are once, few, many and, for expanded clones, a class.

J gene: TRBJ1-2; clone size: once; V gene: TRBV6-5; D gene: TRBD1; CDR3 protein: CASSLTGLYGYTF; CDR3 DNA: TGTGCCAGCAGTTTGACAGGGCTCTATGGCTACACCTTC
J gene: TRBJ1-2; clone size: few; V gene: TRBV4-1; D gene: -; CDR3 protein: CASSQENPKHGGYTF; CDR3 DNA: TGCGCCAGCAGCCAAGAAAACCCCAAGCATGGTGGCTACACCTTC
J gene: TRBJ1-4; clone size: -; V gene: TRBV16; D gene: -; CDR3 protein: CASSQSGGWDEKLFF; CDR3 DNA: TGTGCCAGCAGCCAATCGGGGGGCTGGGATGAAAAACTGTTTTTT
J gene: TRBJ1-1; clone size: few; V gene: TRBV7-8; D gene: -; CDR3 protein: CASSPRGLGMNTEAFF; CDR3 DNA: TGTGCCAGCAGCCCCAGGGGTTTAGGTATGAACACTGAAGCTTTCTTT
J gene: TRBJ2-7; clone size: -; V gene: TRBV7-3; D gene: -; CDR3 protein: CASSETGTSLREQYF; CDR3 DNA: TGTGCCAGCAGCGAAACGGGGACCTCCCTGAGGGAGCAGTACTTC
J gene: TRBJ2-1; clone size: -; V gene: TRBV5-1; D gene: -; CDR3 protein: CASSLVLVNLWNEQFF; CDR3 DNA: TGCGCCAGCAGCTTGGTTTTGGTCAACCTATGGAATGAGCAGTTCTTC
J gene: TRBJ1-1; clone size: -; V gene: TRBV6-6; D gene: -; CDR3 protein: CASSLPESNTEAFF; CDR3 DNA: TGTGCCAGCAGTCTACCAGAGAGTAACACTGAAGCTTTCTTT
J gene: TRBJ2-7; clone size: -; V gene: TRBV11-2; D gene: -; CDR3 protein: CASSLLRTDSEQYF; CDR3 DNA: TGTGCCAGCAGCTTACTTCGGACAGATTCGGAGCAGTACTTC
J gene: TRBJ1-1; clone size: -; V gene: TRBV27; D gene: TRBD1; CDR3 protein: CASRRDSRYEAFF; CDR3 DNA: TGTGCCAGCCGCCGGGACAGCAGATATGAAGCTTTCTTT
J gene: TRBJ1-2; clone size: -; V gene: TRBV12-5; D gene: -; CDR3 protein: CASGLDHFNYGYTF; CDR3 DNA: TGTGCTAGTGGTTTGGACCACTTTAACTATGGCTACACCTTC
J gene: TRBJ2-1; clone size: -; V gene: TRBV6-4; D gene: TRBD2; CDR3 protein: CASRTSGGAGEQFF; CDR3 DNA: TGTGCCAGCCGGACTAGCGGGGGGGCTGGGGAGCAGTTCTTC
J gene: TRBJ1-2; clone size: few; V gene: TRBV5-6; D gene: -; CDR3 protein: CASSPPGSGIPYGYTF; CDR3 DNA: TGTGCCAGCAGCCCACCGGGGAGCGGGATTCCATATGGCTACACCTTC